The 20 T cell receptor beta chains below were found in one sample sequenced in a study of T cell repertoires in cytomegalovirus infection. Via MiXCR, TCRdb re-called the reads, giving one row per CDR3 protein. Found here are over 120,000 distinct CDR3 sequences, approximately 30% of them singletons; the top ten hold about 56%. These receptors' targets are unknown. The sequencing used CD8+ T cells from cultured PBMCs, collected from culture after CMV antigen stimulation. The receptors shown here come from a human donor in good health (CMV status not recorded). Some clones in this sample may be carry-over from other donors' samples.

For this clonotype: Without the conserved terminal phenylalanine or tryptophan, this CDR3 likely stems from a read error. The V and J genes are TRBV7-4 and TRBJ1-4, with D unresolved. Trimming removed 3 bases from V and 3 bases from J, with 20 bases in between. CDR3 length: 18 amino acids. CDR1 SGHVT and CDR2 SQSDAQ come from the germline V gene. The CDR3 DNA reads TGTGCCAGCAGCTTCTTACCTGACCCATTCCCACCTAATGAAAAACTGTTTGTT. Protein sequence: CASSFLPDPFPPNEKLFV.

This chain connects TRBV3-1 to TRBJ2-1; 9 bases agree with TRBD1. Germline V gives CDR1 LGHDT, CDR2 YNNKEL (reference sequence). The junction had 5 bases not matched to a gene; V was cut back by 1 base and J by 4 bases. This CDR3 has 16 amino acids. The CDR3 DNA reads as TGTGCCAGCAGCCAAGCAACCGGGACAGGGTACAATGAGCAGTTCTTC. It translates to CASSQATGTGYNEQFF.

V and J are TRBV28 and TRBJ2-4; D unclear. V was cut by 2 bases and J by 0 bases, with 11 bases left in between. This CDR3 comprises 16 residues. Germline V CDR1 and CDR2: MDHEN, SYDVKM. CDR3 bases: TGTGCCAGCAGTTTACCCCTCATTCTAGCCAAAAACATTCAGTACTTC. Amino acids: CASSLPLILAKNIQYF.

The chain uses TRBV27 and TRBJ2-1; D unclear. CDR1 and CDR2 from the germline V gene are MNHEY and SMNVEV (reference sequence). The CDR3 has 14 amino acids. Trimming removed 4 bases at V and 9 bases at J, with 16 bases between. CDR3 amino acids: CASSYPAPDGEQFF. For the CDR3, the DNA is TGTGCCAGCAGTTATCCCGCGCCCGACGGTGAGCAGTTCTTC.

This clonotype was seen at least ten times. The gene calls are TRBV7-2 and TRBJ2-1; TRBD2 matches 15 bases. CDR1 and CDR2 (germline): SGHTA, FQGNSA. The CDR3 sequence is 16 residues long. J was trimmed by 8 bases and V by 4 bases; bases with no gene match: 6. The CDR3 DNA is TGTGCCAGCAGCTCGGTGGGACTAGCGGGGGGCGATGAGCAGTTCTTC. Protein product: CASSSVGLAGGDEQFF.

This clonotype was observed many times. The CDR3 spells CASSELRDQETQYF. In DNA form, the CDR3 reads TGTGCCAGCAGTGAACTTCGGGATCAAGAGACCCAGTACTTC. The chain uses TRBV2 and TRBJ2-5; a weak D match, TRBD2 (5 bases). Between the trimmed V and J ends, which lost 2 bases and 2 bases, there was a span of 9 bases. The length of the CDR3 is 14 residues. Germline values: CDR1 SNHLY, CDR2 FYNNEI.

The V gene is TRBV3-1, the J gene TRBJ1-2; the match to TRBD1 covers 8 bases. V was pared by 6 bases and J by 7 bases, with 1 base of the junction left unmatched. The germline V gene encodes CDR1 LGHDT and CDR2 YNNKEL (reference sequence). CDR3 size: 11 residues. The CDR3 coding sequence is TGTGCCAGCAGTGACAGGGGTGGCTACACCTTC. Its translation is CASSDRGGYTF.

The chain joins TRBV2 to TRBJ2-7; 7 bases match TRBD2. Germline V gene data show CDR1 as SNHLY and CDR2 as FYNNEI. The CDR3 consists of 14 residues. V gave up 2 bases and J gave up 3 bases; unmatched junction bases: 4. CDR3 sequence: CASSESGAGYEQYF. The CDR3 DNA sequence: TGTGCCAGCAGTGAAAGCGGGGCAGGCTACGAGCAGTACTTC.

This rearrangement joins TRBV5-6 to TRBJ1-1; D is uncertain. The germline V gene has CDR1 SGHDT and CDR2 YYEEEE. Deletions cut 0 bases from V and 10 bases from J, with 13 bases between. CDR3 length: 13 residues. Written as DNA, the CDR3 is TGTGCCAGCAGCTTGGGCGATTCATGGGGAGCTTTCTTT. This translates into CASSLGDSWGAFF.

This chain uses TRBV10-3 with TRBJ1-5; 10 bases fit TRBD1. Per germline, CDR1 ENHRY and CDR2 SYGVKD. With V trimmed by 3 bases and J by 5 bases, 7 bases remained unmatched. This CDR3 comprises 16 residues. Here the CDR3 reads CAISDYDRGRDQPQHF. CDR3 DNA sequence: TGTGCCATCAGTGACTATGACAGGGGGCGCGATCAGCCCCAGCATTTT.

This rearrangement joins TRBV6-8 to TRBJ2-5; 9 bases agree with TRBD2. In germline, CDR1 is MNHGY, CDR2 SAAAGT. The CDR3 has 15 residues. V lost 2 bases, J lost 9 bases, and 10 bases stayed unmatched. CDR3 amino acids: CASSYVAGGPESQYF. The CDR3 DNA reads as TGTGCCAGCAGTTACGTTGCGGGGGGGCCCGAGTCCCAGTACTTC.

V is TRBV7-2 and J is TRBJ2-1, with 8 bases aligning to TRBD2. Per germline, CDR1 SGHTA and CDR2 FQGNSA. J lost 6 bases, V lost 7 bases, and 8 bases had no gene match. The CDR3 is 14 residues long. The CDR3 DNA reads as TGTGCCAGCACCCGGGGGGGGTCTCCCAATGAGCAGTTCTTC. This encodes CASTRGGSPNEQFF.

The table lists this clonotype with a few counts. This chain connects TRBV12-3 or TRBV12-4 to TRBJ1-6; possible D gene TRBD1, 6 bases. This CDR3 is 15 amino acids long. V dropped 6 bases and J dropped 2 bases, with 11 bases sitting between them. Here the CDR3 reads CASSFGTPYNSPLHF. DNA of the CDR3: TGTGCCAGCAGCTTTGGGACACCCTATAATTCACCCCTCCACTTT.

J is TRBJ2-7 and V is TRBV7-9; D is possibly TRBD1 (7 bases). CDR1 and CDR2 from the germline V gene are SEHNR and FQNEAQ (reference sequence). This CDR3 is built from 15 residues. Trimming stripped 1 base from V and 0 bases from J, with 10 bases between. The CDR3 loop reads CASSLGQGGSYEQYF. CDR3 coding DNA: TGTGCCAGCAGCTTAGGACAGGGAGGCTCCTACGAGCAGTACTTC. Looking up the rest from reference TRBV7-9 and TRBJ2-7 gives the full variable domain: DTGVSQNPRHKITKRGQNVTFRCDPISEHNRLYWYRQTLGQGPEFLTYFQNEAQLEKSRLLSDRFSAERPKGSFSTLEIQRTEQGDSAMYLCASSLGQGGSYEQYFGPGTRLTVT.

This clonotype has a handful of counts. V gene TRBV27 combines with J gene TRBJ2-3; D is undetermined. Trimming took off 4 bases at V and 1 base at J, with 6 bases between the two ends. In germline, CDR1 is MNHEY, CDR2 SMNVEV (reference sequence). This CDR3 region has 13 residues. The CDR3 is CASSSPRTDTQYF. CDR3 DNA sequence: TGTGCCAGCAGTTCACCCCGCACAGATACGCAGTATTTT.

The table lists this clonotype with many counts. The chain employs TRBV12-3 or TRBV12-4 and TRBJ1-2; no clear D gene. The CDR3 is made up of 12 amino acids. V lost 0 bases and J lost 2, with 1 base in between. Here the CDR3 reads CASSLANYGYTF. In nucleotides, the CDR3 is TGTGCCAGCAGTTTAGCGAACTATGGCTACACCTTC.

This clonotype is a singleton in its sample. Compared with germline, one end of the junction differs, possibly owing to a read error. The rearrangement uses TRBV6-8 and TRBJ2-7, with 8 bases fitting TRBD1. Germline loops: CDR1 MNHGY, CDR2 SAAAGT. The CDR3 covers 15 residues. The CDR3: CASSYSPGGYYERYF. CDR3 nucleotides: TGTGCCAGCAGTTACTCCCCAGGGGGCTATTACGAGCGGTACTTC.

This chain connects TRBV27 to TRBJ1-2, with a weak D call TRBD1 (5 bases). Germline V gene data show CDR1 as MNHEY and CDR2 as SMNVEV (reference sequence). Trimming pared 4 bases from V and 2 bases from J, leaving 11 bases between. The CDR3 is 14 amino acids. This chain's CDR3 is CASSSYRTNYGYTF. CDR3 sequence (DNA): TGTGCCAGCAGTTCGTACAGGACGAACTATGGCTACACCTTC.

The J gene is TRBJ1-1, the V gene TRBV7-9; no definite D call. CDR1 SEHNR and CDR2 FQNEAQ come from the germline V gene (reference sequence). V was shortened by 1 base and J by 7 bases, with 7 bases between the two germline ends. The CDR3 is 12 amino acids. The CDR3 DNA follows: TGTGCCAGCAGCTTAGTTTGGATTGAAGCTTTCTTT. It specifies CASSLVWIEAFF.

This chain uses TRBV2 with TRBJ1-1, with D hard to call. This CDR3 has 13 residues. V gave up 0 bases and J gave up 7 bases, with 9 bases separating them. Per germline, CDR1 SNHLY and CDR2 FYNNEI. CDR3 residues: CASSEAGAVEAFF. CDR3 DNA sequence: TGTGCCAGCAGTGAAGCCGGAGCGGTTGAAGCTTTCTTT.